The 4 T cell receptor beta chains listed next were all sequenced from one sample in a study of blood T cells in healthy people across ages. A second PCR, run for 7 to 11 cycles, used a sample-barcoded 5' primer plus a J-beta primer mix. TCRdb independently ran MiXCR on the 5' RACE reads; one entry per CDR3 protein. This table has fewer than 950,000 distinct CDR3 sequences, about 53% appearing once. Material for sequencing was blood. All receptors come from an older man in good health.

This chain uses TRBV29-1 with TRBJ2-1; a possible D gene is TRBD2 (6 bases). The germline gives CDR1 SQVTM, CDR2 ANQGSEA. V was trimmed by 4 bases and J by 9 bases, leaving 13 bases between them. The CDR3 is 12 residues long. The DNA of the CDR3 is TGCAGCGTTGTCGGGAGTTGGGGTGAGCAGTTCTTC. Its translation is CSVVGSWGEQFF.

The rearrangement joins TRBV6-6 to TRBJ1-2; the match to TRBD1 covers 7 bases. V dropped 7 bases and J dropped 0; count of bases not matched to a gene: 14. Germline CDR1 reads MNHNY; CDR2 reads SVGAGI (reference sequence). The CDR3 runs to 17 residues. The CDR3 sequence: CASTQDGRDRANYGYTF. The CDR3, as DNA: TGTGCCAGCACCCAGGACGGACGGGACAGAGCTAACTATGGCTACACCTTC.

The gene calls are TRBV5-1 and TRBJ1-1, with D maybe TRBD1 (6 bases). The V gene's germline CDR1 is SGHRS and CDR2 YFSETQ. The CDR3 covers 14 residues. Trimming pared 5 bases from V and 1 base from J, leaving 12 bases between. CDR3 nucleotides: TGCGCCAGCAGATTGAGACAGGAGAACACTGAAGCTTTCTTT. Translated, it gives CASRLRQENTEAFF. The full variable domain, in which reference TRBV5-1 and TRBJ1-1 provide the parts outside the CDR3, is KAGVTQTPRYLIKTRGQQVTLSCSPISGHRSVSWYQQTPGQGLQFLFEYFSETQRNKGNFPGRFSGRQFSNSRSEMNVSTLELGDSALYLCASRLRQENTEAFFGQGTRLTVV.

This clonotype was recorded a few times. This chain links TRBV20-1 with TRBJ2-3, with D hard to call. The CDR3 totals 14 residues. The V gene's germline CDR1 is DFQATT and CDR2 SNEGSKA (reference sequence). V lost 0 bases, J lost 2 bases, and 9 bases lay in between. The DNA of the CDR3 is TGCAGTGCTAGAGATCTCGAATCCACAGATACGCAGTATTTT. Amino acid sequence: CSARDLESTDTQYF.